This T cell receptor beta chain emerged from a study of cytomegalovirus exposure and HLA in healthy donors. Points from the study as a whole: Cytomegalovirus-associated TCR beta chains were listed, numbering some 150. In vitro experiments confirmed that a few CMV-associated chains were specific for CMV antigens. Cytomegalovirus status, reportedly, was diagnosed with high specificity and sensitivity by the classifier.

TCRdb's table, derived via immunoSEQ multiplex PCR, lists solely in-frame clones and lacks some. The table includes some 140,000 clones, approximately 84% detected once. This clone has only a few counts. The antigen is unknown. The sample taken for sequencing was PBMCs. The sequence came from a woman in her thirties in good health and CMV-seronegative.

This CDR3 is CASSNEYEQYF. The CDR3 DNA sequence: TGTGCCAGCAGTAACGAGTACGAGCAGTACTTC. The V and J genes are TRBV2 and TRBJ2-7, with D uncertain. There are 11 residues in the CDR3. Germline CDR1 SNHLY, CDR2 FYNNEI. V was shortened by 5 bases and J by 4 bases, with 6 bases between the two germline ends.